This TCR beta chain derives from a study of blood T cell repertoires in COVID-19. The overall study: There were acute and convalescent COVID-19 samples, and they came from the United States, Italy and Spain. The cDNA or gDNA used as material had been derived from T cells, B-cell-depleted T cells, or PBMCs.

The CDR3 is 17 amino acids. Germline V gene sequence: CDR1 LNHNV, CDR2 YYDKDF (reference sequence). V shed 1 base and J shed 7 bases, with 22 bases lying between them. Per the original methods: Amplified reference gene primers provided the basis for estimating nucleated cell counts. Assay used: immunoSEQ multiplex PCR; TCRdb lists only in-frame clones, some missing. V, J and clone size are those of that table, while D and trimming were read from the DNA. This table has 270,000 or so clones, 75% to 90% appearing once. The sample consisted of peripheral blood. The chain recombines TRBV15 with TRBJ2-5, with D possibly TRBD2 on 5 matching bases. The receptor was isolated from a woman in her forties who had recovered from COVID-19. CDR3 protein: CATSRGSAPMEAGTQYF. DNA of the CDR3: TGTGCCACCAGCAGAGGGTCCGCGCCTATGGAGGCGGGGACCCAGTACTTC.